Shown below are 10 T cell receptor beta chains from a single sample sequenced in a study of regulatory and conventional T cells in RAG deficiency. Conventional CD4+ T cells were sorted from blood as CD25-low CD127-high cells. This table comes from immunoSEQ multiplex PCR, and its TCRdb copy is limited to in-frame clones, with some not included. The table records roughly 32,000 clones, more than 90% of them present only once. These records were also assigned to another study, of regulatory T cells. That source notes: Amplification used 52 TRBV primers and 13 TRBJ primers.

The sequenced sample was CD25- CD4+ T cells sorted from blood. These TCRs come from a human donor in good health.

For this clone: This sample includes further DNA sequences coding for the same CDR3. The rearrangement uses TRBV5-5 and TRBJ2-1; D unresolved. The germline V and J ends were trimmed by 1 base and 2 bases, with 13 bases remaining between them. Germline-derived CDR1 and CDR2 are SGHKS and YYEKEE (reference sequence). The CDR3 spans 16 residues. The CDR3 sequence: CASSLITVQPYNEQFF. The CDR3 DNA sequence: TGTGCCAGCAGCTTGATTACGGTACAGCCCTACAATGAGCAGTTCTTC. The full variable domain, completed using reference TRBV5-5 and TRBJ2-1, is DAGVTQSPTHLIKTRGQQVTLRCSPISGHKSVSWYQQVLGQGPQFIFQYYEKEERGRGNFPDRFSARQFPNYSSELNVNALLLGDSALYLCASSLITVQPYNEQFFGPGTRLTVL.

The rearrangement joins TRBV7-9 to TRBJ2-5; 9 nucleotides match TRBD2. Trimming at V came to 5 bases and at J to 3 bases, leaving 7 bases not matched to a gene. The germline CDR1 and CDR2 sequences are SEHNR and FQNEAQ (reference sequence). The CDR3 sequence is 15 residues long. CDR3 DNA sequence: TGTGCCAGCAGCAAACATAGACTAGCGGAAGAGACCCAGTACTTC. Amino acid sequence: CASSKHRLAEETQYF.

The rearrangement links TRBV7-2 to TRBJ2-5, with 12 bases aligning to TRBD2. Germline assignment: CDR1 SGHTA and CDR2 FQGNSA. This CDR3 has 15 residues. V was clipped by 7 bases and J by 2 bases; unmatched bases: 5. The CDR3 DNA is TGTGCCAGCAAGGCGACTAGCGGGGGTCAAGAGACCCAGTACTTC. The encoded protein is CASKATSGGQETQYF.

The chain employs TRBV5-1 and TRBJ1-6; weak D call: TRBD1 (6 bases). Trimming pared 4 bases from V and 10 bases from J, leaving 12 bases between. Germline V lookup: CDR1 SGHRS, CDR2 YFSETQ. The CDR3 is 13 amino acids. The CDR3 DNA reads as TGCGCCAGCAGCGAGGGGGTTGGCTCACCCCTCCACTTT. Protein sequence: CASSEGVGSPLHF.

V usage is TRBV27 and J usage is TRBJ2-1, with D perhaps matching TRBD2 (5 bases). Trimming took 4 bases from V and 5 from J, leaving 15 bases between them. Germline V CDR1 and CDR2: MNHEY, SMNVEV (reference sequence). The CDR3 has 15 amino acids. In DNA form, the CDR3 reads TGTGCCAGCAGTTCACCTCCAGCGGCAAACAATGAGCAGTTCTTC. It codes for CASSSPPAANNEQFF.

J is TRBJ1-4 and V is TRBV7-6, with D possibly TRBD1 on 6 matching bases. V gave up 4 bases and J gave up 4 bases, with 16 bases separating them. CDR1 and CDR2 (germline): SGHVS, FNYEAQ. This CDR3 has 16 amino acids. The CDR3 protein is CASSSLLQGSNEKLFF. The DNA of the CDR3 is TGTGCCAGCAGCTCCTTATTACAGGGTAGTAATGAAAAACTGTTTTTT. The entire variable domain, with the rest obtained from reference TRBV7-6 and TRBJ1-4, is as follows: GAGVSQSPRYKVTKRGQDVALRCDPISGHVSLYWYRQALGQGPEFLTYFNYEAQQDKSGLPNDRFSAERPEGSISTLTIQRTEQRDSAMYRCASSSLLQGSNEKLFFGSGTQLSVL.

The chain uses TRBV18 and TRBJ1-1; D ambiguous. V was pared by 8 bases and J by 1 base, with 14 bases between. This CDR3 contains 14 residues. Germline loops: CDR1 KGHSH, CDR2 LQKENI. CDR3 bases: TGTGCCAGCGCCCGAGGGTCCACGAACACTGAAGCTTTCTTT. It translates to CASARGSTNTEAFF. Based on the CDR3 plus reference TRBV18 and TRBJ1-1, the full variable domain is NAGVMQNPRHLVRRRGQEARLRCSPMKGHSHVYWYRQLPEEGLKFMVYLQKENIIDESGMPKERFSAEFPKEGPSILRIQQVVRGDSAAYFCASARGSTNTEAFFGQGTRLTVV.

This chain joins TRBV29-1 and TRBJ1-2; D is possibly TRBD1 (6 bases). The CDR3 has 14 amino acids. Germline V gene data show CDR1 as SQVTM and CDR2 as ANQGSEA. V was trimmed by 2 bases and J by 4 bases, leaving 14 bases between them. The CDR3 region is CSVEHRDKGYGYTF. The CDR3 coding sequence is TGCAGCGTTGAACATCGGGACAAGGGCTATGGCTACACCTTC.

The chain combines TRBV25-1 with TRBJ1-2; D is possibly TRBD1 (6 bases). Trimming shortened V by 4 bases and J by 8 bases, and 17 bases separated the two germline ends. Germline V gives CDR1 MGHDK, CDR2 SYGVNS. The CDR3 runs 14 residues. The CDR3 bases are TGTGCCAGCAGTGGGGTCGACAGGTCTGAAGGCTACACCTTC. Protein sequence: CASSGVDRSEGYTF.

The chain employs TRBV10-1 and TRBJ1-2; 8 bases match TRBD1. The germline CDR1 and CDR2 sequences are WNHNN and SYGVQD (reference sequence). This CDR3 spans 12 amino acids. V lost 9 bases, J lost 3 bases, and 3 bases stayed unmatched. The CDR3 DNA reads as TGCGCCAGTTCGACAGGGGACTATGGCTACACCTTC. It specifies CASSTGDYGYTF.